These 9 T cell receptor beta chains originate from one sample sequenced in a study of T-cell reconstitution after alpha-beta-depleted transplantation in children. It was with unique molecular identifiers that the TCRbeta library was prepared. Via MiXCR, TCRdb re-called the PCR reads, giving one row per CDR3 protein. In the table there are more than 500,000 distinct CDR3 sequences, around 10% of which are singletons. The sample was PBMCs, mostly from graft donor cells, taken 180 days after TCRalphabeta/CD19-depleted stem cell transplant. The receptors originated from a female patient aged 2-15 years who had a stem cell transplant for aplastic anemia, so the T cells may come from the graft donor.

The chain recombines TRBV19 with TRBJ2-3, with 11 bases aligning to TRBD2. The CDR3 is 15 residues long. Germline-derived CDR1 and CDR2 are LNHDA and SQIVND (reference sequence). V trimming: 6 bases; J trimming: 4 bases; junction bases outside the gene matches: 6. The CDR3 DNA reads TGTGCCAGTAGGCATAGCGGGAGGGCCGCAGATACGCAGTATTTT. Residues: CASRHSGRAADTQYF.

The chain has TRBV25-1 and TRBJ2-3, with 12 nucleotides matching TRBD2. Trimming cost V 3 bases and J 0 bases; bases outside gene matches: 7. The CDR3 sequence is 18 residues long. The germline V gene encodes CDR1 MGHDK and CDR2 SYGVNS. CDR3 sequence (DNA): TGTGCCAGCAGTGACGGGGGACTAGCGGGTGCAAGCACAGATACGCAGTATTTT. As protein: CASSDGGLAGASTDTQYF.

Only a few counts were recorded for this clonotype. The V call is TRBV5-1, the J call TRBJ2-5; possibly TRBD2 for D (7 bases). V lost 0 bases to trimming and J lost 4 bases, with 19 bases between them. CDR3 length equals 17 residues. Germline CDR1 reads SGHRS; CDR2 reads YFSETQ. The CDR3 region is CASSLVIGVRGGETQYF. The CDR3 coding sequence is TGCGCCAGCAGCTTGGTAATTGGCGTGAGGGGGGGAGAGACCCAGTACTTC.

This clonotype was observed a few times. The chain joins TRBV6-1 to TRBJ2-5, with 10 bases lining up with TRBD1. V gave up 7 bases and J gave up 5 bases; unmatched junction bases: 4. The CDR3 spans 13 residues. From germline, CDR1 is MNHNS and CDR2 SASEGT. The CDR3 spells CASTDRGRETQYF. The CDR3 DNA reads as TGTGCCAGCACTGACAGGGGGCGGGAGACCCAGTACTTC.

This clonotype turned up a few times. The CDR3 region has the DNA TGTGCCACCAGTGAGCATGACAGGGAGACCCAGTACTTC. It yields the protein CATSEHDRETQYF. The chain combines TRBV24-1 with TRBJ2-5; possibly TRBD1 for D (6 bases). Trimming took off 4 bases at V and 5 bases at J, with 10 bases between the two ends. Germline values: CDR1 KGHDR, CDR2 SFDVKD. CDR3 size: 13 residues.

This clonotype has just a few counts. The chain is built from TRBV20-1 and TRBJ2-3; TRBD2 matches at 16 bases. CDR3 length: 17 amino acids. Looked up from germline, CDR1 is DFQATT and CDR2 is SNEGSKA (reference sequence). Losses at the gene ends were 5 bases for V and 1 base for J; bases not matched to a gene: 6. In DNA, the CDR3 is TGCAGTGCTTCCGGGACTAGCGGGAGGGCCCGCACAGATACGCAGTATTTT. Translating it yields CSASGTSGRARTDTQYF.

This clonotype was detected a few times. This sequence joins TRBV12-3 or TRBV12-4 and TRBJ1-1; D not certain. This CDR3 comprises 14 residues. Trimming removed 3 bases from V and 3 bases from J, with 11 bases in between. Written as DNA, the CDR3 is TGTGCCAGCAGTTTTCCCGATAGGGACACTGAAGCTTTCTTT. It is translated as CASSFPDRDTEAFF.

This clonotype was recorded at least ten times. V is TRBV28 and J is TRBJ2-7; D is perhaps TRBD1 (6 bases). Trimming stripped 2 bases from V and 2 bases from J, with 10 bases between. The CDR3 length is 14 residues. The germline gives CDR1 MDHEN, CDR2 SYDVKM. The CDR3 sequence is CASSLPRQAYEQYF. DNA of the CDR3: TGTGCCAGCAGTTTACCTCGACAGGCCTACGAGCAGTACTTC.

V gene TRBV2 combines with J gene TRBJ2-7, with D tentatively TRBD1 (6 bases). The CDR3 totals 13 residues. Trimming took 9 bases from V and 6 from J, leaving 18 bases between them. Germline V gene sequence: CDR1 SNHLY, CDR2 FYNNEI. CDR3 sequence: CARKPGHGVEQYF. In DNA, the CDR3 is TGTGCCAGGAAACCGGGACACGGTGTCGAGCAGTACTTC.